This T cell receptor beta chain was observed in a study of blood T cell repertoires in COVID-19. At the level of the study: COVID-19 samples from acute and convalescent phases originated in the United States, Italy and Spain. PBMCs, B-cell-depleted T cells, or T cells were the source of the cDNA or gDNA that made up the material.

Original data processing: Reference gene primers were amplified, and this amplification served to estimate nucleated cell counts. Here immunoSEQ multiplex PCR was the method, and the copy in TCRdb shows in-frame clones only, minus some. The DNA gave D and trimming, while V, J and clone size come from that table. The data show more than 150,000 clones, roughly 80% seen once. Deletions cut 4 bases from V and 4 bases from J, with 9 bases between. Germline lookup yields CDR1 SEHNR and CDR2 FQNEAQ (reference sequence). The CDR3 runs to 13 residues. The receptor was derived from a woman under 40 with acute or convalescent COVID-19. The V gene is TRBV7-9, the J gene TRBJ2-3, with unresolved D. Sequencing used peripheral blood. This CDR3 is CASSSTRADTQYF. The CDR3, as DNA: TGTGCCAGCAGCTCGACTCGAGCAGATACGCAGTATTTT.